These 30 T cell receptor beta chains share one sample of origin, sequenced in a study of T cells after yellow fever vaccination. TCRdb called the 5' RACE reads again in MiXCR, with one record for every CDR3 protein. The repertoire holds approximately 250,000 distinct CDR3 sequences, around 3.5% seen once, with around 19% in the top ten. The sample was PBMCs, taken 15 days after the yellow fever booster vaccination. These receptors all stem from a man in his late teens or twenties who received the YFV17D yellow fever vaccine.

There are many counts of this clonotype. The CDR3 region has the DNA TGCAGTGCTAGAGATAGGTCACGGACTGAAGCTTTCTTT. This translates into CSARDRSRTEAFF. The chain combines TRBV20-1 with TRBJ1-1; D remains unclear. CDR3 length: 13 amino acids. Germline V gene sequence: CDR1 DFQATT, CDR2 SNEGSKA (reference sequence). Trimming removed 0 bases from V and 5 bases from J, with 10 bases in between.

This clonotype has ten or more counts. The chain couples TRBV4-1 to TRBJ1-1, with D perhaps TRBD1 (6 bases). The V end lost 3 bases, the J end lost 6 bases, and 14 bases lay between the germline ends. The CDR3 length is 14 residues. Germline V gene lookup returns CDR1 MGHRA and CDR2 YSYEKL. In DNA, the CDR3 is TGCGCCAGCAGCCAGACTGCGGACAGACCTGAAGCTTTCTTT. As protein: CASSQTADRPEAFF.

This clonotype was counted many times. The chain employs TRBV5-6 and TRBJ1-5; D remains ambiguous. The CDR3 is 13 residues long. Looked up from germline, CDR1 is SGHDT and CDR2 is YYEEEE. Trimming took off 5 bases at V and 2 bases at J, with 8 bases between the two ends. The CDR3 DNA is TGTGCCAGCAGTGGGTCAGGCAATCAGCCCCAGCATTTT. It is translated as CASSGSGNQPQHF.

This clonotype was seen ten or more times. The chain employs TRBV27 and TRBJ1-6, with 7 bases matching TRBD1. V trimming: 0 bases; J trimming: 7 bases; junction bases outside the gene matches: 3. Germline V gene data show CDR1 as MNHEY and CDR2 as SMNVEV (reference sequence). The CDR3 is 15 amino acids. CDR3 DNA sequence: TGTGCCAGCAGTTTATCGAACAGGGGAAATTCACCCCTCCACTTT. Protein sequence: CASSLSNRGNSPLHF.

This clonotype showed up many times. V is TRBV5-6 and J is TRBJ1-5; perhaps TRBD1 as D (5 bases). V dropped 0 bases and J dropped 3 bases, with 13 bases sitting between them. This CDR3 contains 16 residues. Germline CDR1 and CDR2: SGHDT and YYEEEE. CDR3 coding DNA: TGTGCCAGCAGCTTGGGGCAGGCAGGGCTCAATCAGCCCCAGCATTTT. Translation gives CASSLGQAGLNQPQHF.

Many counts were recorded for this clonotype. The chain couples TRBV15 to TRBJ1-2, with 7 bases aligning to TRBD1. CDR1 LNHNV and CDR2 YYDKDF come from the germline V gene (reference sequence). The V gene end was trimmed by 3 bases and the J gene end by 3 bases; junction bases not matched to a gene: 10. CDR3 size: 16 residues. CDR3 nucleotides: TGTGCCACCAGCAGCTCCGACAGGGCTTGGGACTATGGCTACACCTTC. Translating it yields CATSSSDRAWDYGYTF. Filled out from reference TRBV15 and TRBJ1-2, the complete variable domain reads DAMVIQNPRYQVTQFGKPVTLSCSQTLNHNVMYWYQQKSSQAPKLLFHYYDKDFNNEADTPDNFQSRRPNTSFCFLDIRSPGLGDTAMYLCATSSSDRAWDYGYTFGSGTRLTVV.

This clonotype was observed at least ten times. The CDR3 reads CASSVELAGGGNTGELFF. The CDR3 DNA reads TGTGCCAGCAGCGTAGAACTAGCGGGGGGCGGAAACACCGGGGAGCTGTTTTTT. The V and J genes are TRBV9 and TRBJ2-2; the match to TRBD2 covers 12 bases. The V and J ends lost 0 bases and 2 bases, in that order; junction bases with no gene match: 5. The CDR3 is 18 amino acids. Germline values: CDR1 SGDLS, CDR2 YYNGEE.

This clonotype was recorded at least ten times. In nucleotides, the CDR3 is TGTGCCAGCAGCTTAGCGGGGACTAGCGGGTCCTACAATGAGCAGTTCTTC. It yields the protein CASSLAGTSGSYNEQFF. The rearrangement links TRBV7-2 to TRBJ2-1; 12 nucleotides agree with TRBD2. CDR1 SGHTA and CDR2 FQGNSA come from the germline V gene. CDR3 length: 17 residues. V trimming: 0 bases; J trimming: 1 base; junction bases outside the gene matches: 1. Together with reference TRBV7-2 and TRBJ2-1, the CDR3 gives the full variable domain: GAGVSQSPSNKVTEKGKDVELRCDPISGHTALYWYRQSLGQGLEFLIYFQGNSAPDKSGLPSDRFSAERTGGSVSTLTIQRTQQEDSAVYLCASSLAGTSGSYNEQFFGPGTRLTVL.

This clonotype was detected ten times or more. CDR3 protein: CASSLRPNTGELFF. The CDR3 DNA reads as TGTGCCAGCAGCTTACGGCCGAACACCGGGGAGCTGTTTTTT. The V call is TRBV7-3, the J call TRBJ2-2, with D uncertain. This CDR3 is built from 14 residues. Trimming removed 2 bases at V and 0 bases at J, with 4 bases between. CDR1 and CDR2 (germline): SGHTA, FQGTGA.

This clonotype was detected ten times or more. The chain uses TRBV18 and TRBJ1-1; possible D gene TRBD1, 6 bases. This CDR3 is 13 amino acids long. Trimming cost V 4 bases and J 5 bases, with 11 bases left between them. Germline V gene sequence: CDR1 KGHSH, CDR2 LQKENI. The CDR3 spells CASSLNRDTEAFF. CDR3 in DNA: TGTGCCAGCTCACTGAACAGGGATACTGAAGCTTTCTTT.

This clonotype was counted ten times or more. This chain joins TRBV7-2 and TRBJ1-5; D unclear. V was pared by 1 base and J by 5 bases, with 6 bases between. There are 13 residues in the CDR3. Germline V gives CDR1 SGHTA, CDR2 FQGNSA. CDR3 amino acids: CASSLDQHQPQHF. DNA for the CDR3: TGTGCCAGCAGCTTAGACCAGCATCAGCCCCAGCATTTT.

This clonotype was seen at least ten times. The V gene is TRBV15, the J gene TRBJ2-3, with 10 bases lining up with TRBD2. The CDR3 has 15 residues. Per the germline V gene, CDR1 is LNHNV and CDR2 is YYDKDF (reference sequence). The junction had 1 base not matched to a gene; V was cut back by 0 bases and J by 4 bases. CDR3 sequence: CATSRDLAGADTQYF. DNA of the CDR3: TGTGCCACCAGCAGAGATCTAGCGGGGGCAGATACGCAGTATTTT.

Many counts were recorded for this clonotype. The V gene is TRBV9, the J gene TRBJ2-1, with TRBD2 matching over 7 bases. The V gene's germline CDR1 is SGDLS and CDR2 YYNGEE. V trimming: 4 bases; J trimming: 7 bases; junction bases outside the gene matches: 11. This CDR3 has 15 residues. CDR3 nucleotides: TGTGCCAGCAGCCCAGCGGGGAATGGGGGGAATGAGCAGTTCTTC. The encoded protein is CASSPAGNGGNEQFF.

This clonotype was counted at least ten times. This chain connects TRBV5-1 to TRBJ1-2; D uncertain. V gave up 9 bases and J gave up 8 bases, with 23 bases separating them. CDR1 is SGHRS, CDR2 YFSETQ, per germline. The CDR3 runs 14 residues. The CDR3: CATPPSGLRRGYTF. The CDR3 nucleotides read TGCGCCACCCCTCCCTCTGGCCTCAGAAGGGGCTACACCTTC.

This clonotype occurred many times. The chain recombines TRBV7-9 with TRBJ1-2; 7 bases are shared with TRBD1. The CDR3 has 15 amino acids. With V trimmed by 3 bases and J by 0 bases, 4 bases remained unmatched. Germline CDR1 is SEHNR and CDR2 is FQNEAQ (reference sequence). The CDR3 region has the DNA TGTGCCAGCAGCTTTGGTGACAGGGCTAACTATGGCTACACCTTC. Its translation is CASSFGDRANYGYTF.

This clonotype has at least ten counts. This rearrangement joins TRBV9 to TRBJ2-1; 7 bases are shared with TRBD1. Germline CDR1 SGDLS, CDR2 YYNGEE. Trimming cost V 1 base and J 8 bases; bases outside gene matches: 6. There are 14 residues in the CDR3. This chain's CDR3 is CASSVRPGQYEQFF. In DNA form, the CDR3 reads TGTGCCAGCAGCGTAAGACCGGGACAGTATGAGCAGTTCTTC. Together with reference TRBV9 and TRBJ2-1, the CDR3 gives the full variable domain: DSGVTQTPKHLITATGQRVTLRCSPRSGDLSVYWYQQSLDQGLQFLIQYYNGEERAKGNILERFSAQQFPDLHSELNLSSLELGDSALYFCASSVRPGQYEQFFGPGTRLTVL.

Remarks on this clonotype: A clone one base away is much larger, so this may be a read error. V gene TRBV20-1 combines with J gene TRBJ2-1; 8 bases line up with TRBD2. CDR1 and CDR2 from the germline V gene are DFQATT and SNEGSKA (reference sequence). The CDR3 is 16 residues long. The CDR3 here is CSARGVGLASYTEQFF. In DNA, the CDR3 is TGCAGTGCTAGAGGGGTCGGACTAGCCTCCTACACTGAGCAGTTCTTC.

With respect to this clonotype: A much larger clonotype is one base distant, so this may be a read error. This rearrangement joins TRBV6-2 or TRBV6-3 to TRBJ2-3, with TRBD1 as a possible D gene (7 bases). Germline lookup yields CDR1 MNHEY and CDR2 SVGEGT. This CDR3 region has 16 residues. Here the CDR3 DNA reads TGTGCCAGCAGTTACTCCTACGGGGGCGGGACAGATACGAAGTATTTT. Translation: CASSYSYGGGTDTKYF.

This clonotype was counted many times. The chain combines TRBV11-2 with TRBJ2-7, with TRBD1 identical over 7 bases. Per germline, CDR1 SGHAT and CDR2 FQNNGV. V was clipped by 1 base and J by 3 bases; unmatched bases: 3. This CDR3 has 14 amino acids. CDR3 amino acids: CASSLGQGRYEQYV. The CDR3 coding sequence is TGTGCCAGCAGCTTAGGACAGGGCCGCTACGAGCAGTACGTC.

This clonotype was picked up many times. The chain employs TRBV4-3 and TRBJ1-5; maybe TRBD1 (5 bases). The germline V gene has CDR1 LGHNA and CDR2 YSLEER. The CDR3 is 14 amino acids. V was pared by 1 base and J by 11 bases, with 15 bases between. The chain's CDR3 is CASSQADGAGAQHF. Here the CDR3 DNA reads TGCGCCAGCAGCCAAGCAGATGGGGCTGGGGCCCAGCATTTT.

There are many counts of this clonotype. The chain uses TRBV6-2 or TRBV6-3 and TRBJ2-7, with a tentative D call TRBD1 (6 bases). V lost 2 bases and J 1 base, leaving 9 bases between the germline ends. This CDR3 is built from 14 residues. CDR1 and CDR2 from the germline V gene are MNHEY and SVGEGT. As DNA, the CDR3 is TGTGCCAGCAGTTACCAGGGGCAGTCCTACGAGCAGTACTTC. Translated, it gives CASSYQGQSYEQYF.

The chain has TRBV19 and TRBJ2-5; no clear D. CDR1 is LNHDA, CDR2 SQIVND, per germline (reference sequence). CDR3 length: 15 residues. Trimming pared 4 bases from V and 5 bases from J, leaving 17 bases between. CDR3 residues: CASSSFYQLKETQYF. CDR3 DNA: TGTGCCAGTAGTAGCTTCTACCAACTTAAGGAGACCCAGTACTTC.

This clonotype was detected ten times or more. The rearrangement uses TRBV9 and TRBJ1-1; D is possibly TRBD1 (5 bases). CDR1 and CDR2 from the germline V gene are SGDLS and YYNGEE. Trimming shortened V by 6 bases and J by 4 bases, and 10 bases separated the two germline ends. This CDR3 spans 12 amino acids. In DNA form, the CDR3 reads TGTGCCAGCACCAGGGACGGCACTGAAGCTTTCTTT. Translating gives CASTRDGTEAFF.

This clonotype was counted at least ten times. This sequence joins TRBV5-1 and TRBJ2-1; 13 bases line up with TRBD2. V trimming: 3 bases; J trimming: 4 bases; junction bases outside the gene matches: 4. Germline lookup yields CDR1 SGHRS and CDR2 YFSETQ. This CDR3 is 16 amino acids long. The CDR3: CASSSGLAGVYNEQFF. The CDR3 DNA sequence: TGCGCCAGCAGCTCCGGACTAGCGGGGGTGTACAATGAGCAGTTCTTC.

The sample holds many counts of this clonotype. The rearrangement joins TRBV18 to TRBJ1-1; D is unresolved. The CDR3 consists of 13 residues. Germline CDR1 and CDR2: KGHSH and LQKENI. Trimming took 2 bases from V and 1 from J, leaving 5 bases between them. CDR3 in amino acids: CASSPSTNTEAFF. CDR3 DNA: TGTGCCAGCTCACCAAGCACGAACACTGAAGCTTTCTTT.

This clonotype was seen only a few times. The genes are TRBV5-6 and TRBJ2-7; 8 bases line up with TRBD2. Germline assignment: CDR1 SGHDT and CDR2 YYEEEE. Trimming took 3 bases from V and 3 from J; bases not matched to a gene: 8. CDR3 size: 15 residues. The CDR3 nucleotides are TGTGCCAGCAGCTCAAGACTAGCGACTCTCTACGAGCAGTACGTC. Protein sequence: CASSSRLATLYEQYV.

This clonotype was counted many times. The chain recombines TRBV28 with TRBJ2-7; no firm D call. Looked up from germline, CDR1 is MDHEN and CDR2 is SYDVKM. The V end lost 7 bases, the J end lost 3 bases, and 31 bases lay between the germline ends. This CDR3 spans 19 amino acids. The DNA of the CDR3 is TGTGCCAGCACCCCCTATGCTCGTGGTCAACTTTCTAAGTACTACGAGCAGTACGTC. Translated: CASTPYARGQLSKYYEQYV.

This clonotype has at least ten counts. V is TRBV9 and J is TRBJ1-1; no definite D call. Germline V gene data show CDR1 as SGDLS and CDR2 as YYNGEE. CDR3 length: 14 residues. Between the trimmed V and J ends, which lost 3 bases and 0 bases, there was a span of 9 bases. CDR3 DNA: TGTGCCAGCAGCGAGAGACAAATGAACACTGAAGCTTTCTTT. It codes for CASSERQMNTEAFF.

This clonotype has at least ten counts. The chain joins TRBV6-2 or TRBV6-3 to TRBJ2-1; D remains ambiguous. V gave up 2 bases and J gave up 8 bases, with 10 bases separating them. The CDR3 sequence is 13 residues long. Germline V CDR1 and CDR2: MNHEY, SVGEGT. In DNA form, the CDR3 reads TGTGCCAGCAGTTACGCGCAAAGGTATGAGCAGTTCTTC. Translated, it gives CASSYAQRYEQFF.

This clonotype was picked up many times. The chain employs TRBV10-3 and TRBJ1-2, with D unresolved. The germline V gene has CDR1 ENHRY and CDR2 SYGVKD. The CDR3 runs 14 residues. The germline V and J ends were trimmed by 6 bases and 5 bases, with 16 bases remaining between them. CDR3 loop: CAISMDRESYGYTF. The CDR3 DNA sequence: TGTGCCATCAGCATGGACCGGGAATCATATGGCTACACCTTC.